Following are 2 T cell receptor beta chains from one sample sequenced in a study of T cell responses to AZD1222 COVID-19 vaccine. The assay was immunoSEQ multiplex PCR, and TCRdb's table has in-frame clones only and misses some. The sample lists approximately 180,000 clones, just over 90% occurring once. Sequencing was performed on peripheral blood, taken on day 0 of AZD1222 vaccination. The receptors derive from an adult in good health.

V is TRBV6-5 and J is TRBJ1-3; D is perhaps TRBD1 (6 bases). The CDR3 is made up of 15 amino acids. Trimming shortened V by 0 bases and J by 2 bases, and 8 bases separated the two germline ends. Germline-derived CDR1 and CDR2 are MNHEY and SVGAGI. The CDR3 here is CASSYSTGPGNTIYF. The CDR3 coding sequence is TGTGCCAGCAGTTACTCGACAGGCCCTGGAAACACCATATATTTT.

As DNA, the CDR3 is TGTGCCAGCAGCCAAGATCCGGGACAGGGGTCCAATGAGCAGTTCTTC. Encoded protein: CASSQDPGQGSNEQFF. The chain links TRBV4-2 to TRBJ2-1; 10 bases line up with TRBD1. The CDR3 is 16 residues long. Germline assignment: CDR1 LGHNA and CDR2 YNFKEQ. V shed 0 bases and J 6 bases; nucleotides not matched to a gene: 5.